What follows are 2 T cell receptor beta chains derived from one specimen sequenced in a study of blood T cell repertoires in COVID-19. The assay was immunoSEQ multiplex PCR, and TCRdb's table has in-frame clones only and misses some. The table lists around 63,000 clones, roughly 83% of them singletons. What was sequenced was peripheral blood. These receptors were obtained from a man aged 55 to 70 with COVID-19, enrolled during active disease.

The chain combines TRBV9 with TRBJ2-5; 8 bases are a match to TRBD1. This CDR3 has 14 residues. V was pared by 5 bases and J by 2 bases, with 5 bases of the junction left unmatched. CDR1 and CDR2 from the germline V gene are SGDLS and YYNGEE. In nucleotides, the CDR3 is TGTGCCAGCAGTAACAACAGGGGGCAAGAGACCCAGTACTTC. Translating it yields CASSNNRGQETQYF.

The chain employs TRBV10-1 and TRBJ2-2; 7 nucleotides align to TRBD1. The germline gives CDR1 WNHNN, CDR2 SYGVQD (reference sequence). Trimming cost V 0 bases and J 1 base; bases outside gene matches: 5. The CDR3 loop spans 17 amino acids. The CDR3 here is CASSESGTELNTGELFF. DNA for the CDR3: TGCGCCAGCAGTGAGTCGGGGACAGAGCTGAACACCGGGGAGCTGTTTTTT.